This entry is about one T cell receptor beta chain. Its antigen is undetermined. Trimming cost V 0 bases and J 6 bases, with 15 bases left between them. The CDR3 contains 16 residues. CDR1 SGHVS and CDR2 FQNEAQ come from the germline V gene. The sample is drawn from a study of shared clonotypes between healthy human individuals. Study-level results: Generation probabilities were higher for clonotypes shared across all four sorted-subset donors than for unshared ones.

Each sorted subset replicate got 200 ng genomic DNA, tens of thousands of genomes. Libraries were prepared by immunoSEQ multiplex PCR; TCRdb keeps only in-frame clonotypes and omits some of them. In the table there are around 2,000,000 clones, 85% to 95% of which are singletons. The source material was naive CD4+ T cells sorted from blood. Subset in this sample: CD45RA+ positively selected. This sequence originates from a young man in good health. This chain joins TRBV7-8 and TRBJ2-1; a possible D gene is TRBD1 (5 bases). CDR3 coding DNA: TGTGCCAGCAGCTTAGCGGGGCGCTCCCTAGGCAATGAGCAGTTCTTC. Translated, it gives CASSLAGRSLGNEQFF.